A single sample is the source of the 20 T cell receptor beta chains below, sequenced in a study of cytomegalovirus exposure and HLA in healthy donors (dated by TCRdb to about 2017). Libraries were constructed by the immunoSEQ multiplex PCR assay. For the multiplex PCR, a mixture combining 60 forward primers for TCR Vbeta segments and 13 reverse primers for TCR Jbeta segments was used. TCRdb stores this immuneACCESS table with in-frame sequences only. Part of the clones is absent; in the studies checked, under half of the shortfall reflects unresolved V genes, and no reason is known for the rest. Across this sample there are about 130,000 clones, with about 85% seen only once. Of the sample, 1.5% to 2% is held by the ten largest clones. The sequenced sample consisted of PBMCs. The receptors shown here come from a boy younger than 18 in good health and CMV-seronegative.

The V gene is TRBV7-8, the J gene TRBJ2-7; TRBD1 matches 12 bases. Germline loops: CDR1 SGHVS, CDR2 FQNEAQ. The V segment lost 4 bases and the J segment 5 bases; nucleotides outside the gene matches: 9. The CDR3 is 16 amino acids. The CDR3 region has the DNA TGTGCCAGCAGCTCACTGGTAGGGACAGGGGGCCACGAGCAGTACTTC. It encodes CASSSLVGTGGHEQYF.

The chain is built from TRBV18 and TRBJ2-7, with 13 bases that match TRBD2. Per the germline V gene, CDR1 is KGHSH and CDR2 is LQKENI. The CDR3 runs to 18 residues. V was clipped by 0 bases and J by 5 bases; unmatched bases: 10. The CDR3 nucleotides read TGTGCCAGCTCACCACCAACTAGCGGGGGGGCTTTTTATGACGAGCAGTACTTC. Residues: CASSPPTSGGAFYDEQYF.

The rearrangement links TRBV6-5 to TRBJ2-7; perhaps TRBD1 as D (5 bases). V lost 7 bases and J lost 7, with 17 bases in between. The CDR3 contains 13 residues. CDR1 and CDR2 from the germline V gene are MNHEY and SVGAGI. CDR3 sequence: CASKVAGIGEQYF. CDR3 coding DNA: TGTGCCAGCAAAGTGGCAGGGATTGGGGAGCAGTACTTC.

V gene TRBV4-3 combines with J gene TRBJ2-1, with 12 bases lining up with TRBD2. The germline gives CDR1 LGHNA, CDR2 YSLEER. CDR3 length equals 18 residues. Trimming at V came to 4 bases and at J to 13 bases, leaving 20 bases not matched to a gene. CDR3 DNA sequence: TGCGCCAGCAGCCTCACAGTGAGTCCTAGCGGGGGGGCGAGTGAACAGTTCTTC. Amino acid sequence: CASSLTVSPSGGASEQFF.

The rearrangement uses TRBV4-1 and TRBJ2-2, with D perhaps matching TRBD1 (6 bases). The CDR3 extends over 15 amino acids. CDR1 MGHRA and CDR2 YSYEKL come from the germline V gene. V lost 2 bases to trimming and J lost 4 bases, with 11 bases between them. The CDR3, as DNA: TGCGCCAGCAGCCAATACAGGGCCGGCACCGGGGAGCTGTTTTTT. It translates to CASSQYRAGTGELFF.

V is TRBV13 and J is TRBJ1-3, with TRBD1 as a possible D gene (6 bases). The germline V gene has CDR1 PRHDT and CDR2 FYEKMQ (reference sequence). V shed 5 bases and J shed 0 bases, with 8 bases lying between them. The CDR3 is 14 amino acids. This chain's CDR3 is CASSRTDSGNTIYF. The CDR3 nucleotides are TGTGCCAGCAGCCGGACAGACTCTGGAAACACCATATATTTT.

This clone has a handful of counts. This rearrangement joins TRBV7-9 to TRBJ1-2, with TRBD1 matching 7 bases. The germline CDR1 and CDR2 sequences are SEHNR and FQNEAQ (reference sequence). The trim removed 2 bases at V and 4 bases at J, leaving 13 bases unmatched. The CDR3 spans 17 residues. The CDR3 here is CASSLLVPKGQIYGYTF. In nucleotides, the CDR3 is TGTGCCAGCAGCTTACTAGTGCCGAAGGGACAGATCTATGGCTACACCTTC.

The chain's CDR3 is CASSSGLGTGELFF. In nucleotides, the CDR3 is TGTGCCAGCAGTTCAGGGTTGGGCACCGGGGAGCTGTTTTTT. V and J are TRBV27 and TRBJ2-2; TRBD1 might be the D (5 bases). The CDR3 is 14 amino acids. Germline assignment: CDR1 MNHEY and CDR2 SMNVEV (reference sequence). V was pared by 4 bases and J by 4 bases, with 10 bases between.

This chain uses TRBV27 with TRBJ1-1; no clear D. The CDR3 spans 14 residues. V lost 5 bases and J lost 0, with 10 bases in between. Germline V gene lookup returns CDR1 MNHEY and CDR2 SMNVEV (reference sequence). This CDR3 reads CASSGTEMNTEAFF. The CDR3 DNA reads as TGTGCCAGCAGTGGAACAGAGATGAACACTGAAGCTTTCTTT.

In DNA form, the CDR3 reads TGTGCCAGCAGCTCCGGACAGAGCTCCTACAATGAGCAGTTCTTC. Translated: CASSSGQSSYNEQFF. The chain links TRBV13 to TRBJ2-1; D is perhaps TRBD1 (6 bases). V was shortened by 4 bases and J by 0 bases, with 10 bases between the two germline ends. In germline, CDR1 is PRHDT, CDR2 FYEKMQ (reference sequence). The CDR3 spans 15 residues.

The V gene is TRBV5-1, the J gene TRBJ1-5, with D possibly being TRBD1 (5 bases). V was trimmed by 0 bases and J by 0 bases, leaving 7 bases between them. This CDR3 has 15 residues. Germline loops: CDR1 SGHRS, CDR2 YFSETQ. This CDR3 is CASSLGQTSNQPQHF. Here the CDR3 DNA reads TGCGCCAGCAGCTTGGGACAGACTAGCAATCAGCCCCAGCATTTT.

V is TRBV7-7 and J is TRBJ2-1; a possible D gene is TRBD1 (6 bases). Germline V gene lookup returns CDR1 SSHAT and CDR2 FNYEAQ (reference sequence). V lost 0 bases, J lost 10 bases, and 13 bases lay in between. This CDR3 has 14 residues. This CDR3 reads CASSLAGTPWEQFF. The CDR3 coding sequence is TGTGCCAGCAGCTTAGCCGGGACACCTTGGGAGCAGTTCTTC.

The chain couples TRBV4-3 to TRBJ2-1, with TRBD2 matching 7 bases. The CDR3 contains 15 residues. Trimming at V came to 0 bases and at J to 5 bases, leaving 4 bases not matched to a gene. In germline, CDR1 is LGHNA, CDR2 YSLEER. DNA for the CDR3: TGCGCCAGCAGCCAAGACAGCGGGGCTAACAATGAGCAGTTCTTC. Translation gives CASSQDSGANNEQFF.

This rearrangement joins TRBV4-2 to TRBJ2-3; maybe TRBD2 (5 bases). With 3 bases removed from V and 4 bases from J, the gap between germline ends came to 8 bases. The CDR3 spans 13 residues. Germline loops: CDR1 LGHNA, CDR2 YNFKEQ. CDR3 in amino acids: CASSQEDADTQYF. The DNA of the CDR3 is TGTGCCAGCAGCCAGGAGGACGCAGATACGCAGTATTTT.

The chain has TRBV10-2 and TRBJ2-5; 7 bases are shared with TRBD2. CDR3 length: 21 amino acids. CDR1 WSHSY and CDR2 SAAADI come from the germline V gene. The J segment lost 0 bases and the V segment lost 0 bases, leaving 19 bases of the junction unmatched. The CDR3, as DNA: TGCGCCAGCAGTGAGTCGCGGCTAGCGGACCCGAGCGGAGATTACCAAGAGACCCAGTACTTC. Translation: CASSESRLADPSGDYQETQYF.

The chain is built from TRBV5-6 and TRBJ2-1, with 10 positions matching TRBD2. This CDR3 contains 14 residues. Germline CDR1 and CDR2: SGHDT and YYEEEE. V gave up 5 bases and J gave up 15 bases; unmatched junction bases: 14. CDR3 protein: CASSSRLAGVRVFF. The CDR3 region has the DNA TGTGCCAGCAGTTCCCGCCTAGCGGGAGTTCGTGTGTTCTTC.

V gene TRBV4-3 combines with J gene TRBJ2-4; unclear D gene. Germline V gene lookup returns CDR1 LGHNA and CDR2 YSLEER. The V end lost 0 bases, the J end lost 4 bases, and 4 bases lay between the germline ends. This CDR3 has 13 residues. CDR3 residues: CASSQDPKNIQYF. CDR3 bases: TGCGCCAGCAGCCAAGATCCGAAAAACATTCAGTACTTC.

The V and J genes are TRBV11-2 and TRBJ2-7; the match to TRBD1 covers 9 bases. Germline CDR1 reads SGHAT; CDR2 reads FQNNGV. The V gene end was trimmed by 5 bases and the J gene end by 4 bases; junction bases not matched to a gene: 9. This CDR3 contains 15 residues. In nucleotides, the CDR3 is TGTGCCAGCAGCCAAAGCGGGACAGGGATGTACGAGCAGTACTTC. Its translation: CASSQSGTGMYEQYF.

The J gene is TRBJ2-1, the V gene TRBV19; D is perhaps TRBD1 (5 bases). Trimming cost V 8 bases and J 6 bases, with 8 bases left between them. Per the germline V gene, CDR1 is LNHDA and CDR2 is SQIVND (reference sequence). The length of the CDR3 is 11 residues. The CDR3: CASRQGNEQFF. CDR3 in DNA: TGTGCCAGTCGTCAGGGCAATGAGCAGTTCTTC.

The rearrangement joins TRBV5-4 to TRBJ2-1, with 9 positions matching TRBD1. After removal of 4 bases from V and 7 bases from J, the junction contained 6 bases not matched to a gene. Germline-derived CDR1 and CDR2 are SGHNT and YYREEE (reference sequence). The CDR3 runs to 14 residues. The CDR3 DNA sequence: TGTGCCAGCAGCACCCGGGACAGGGTGAATGAGCAGTTCTTC. This translates into CASSTRDRVNEQFF.